Shown below are 20 T cell receptor beta chains from a single sample sequenced in a study of OX40 agonist ivuxolimab in advanced cancers. Generated by immunoSEQ multiplex PCR, the TCRdb table keeps only in-frame clones and is missing some. This sample has about 69,000 clones, with approximately 80% found just once. Source: CD4+ or CD8+ T cells sorted from blood, taken in a trial of the OX40 agonist ivuxolimab. These TCRs come from an adult with an advanced solid tumor such as melanoma, head and neck, liver or kidney cancer.

This chain joins TRBV2 and TRBJ1-2, with unresolved D. Trimming removed 6 bases at V and 7 bases at J, with 18 bases between. Germline V gene sequence: CDR1 SNHLY, CDR2 FYNNEI. CDR3 size: 14 residues. CDR3 sequence: CASSLPGLMGGYTF. The CDR3 nucleotides are TGTGCCAGCAGCCTCCCGGGCTTAATGGGTGGCTACACCTTC.

The chain couples TRBV18 to TRBJ2-7; tentatively, D is TRBD1 (6 bases). This CDR3 contains 12 residues. With 8 bases removed from V and 5 bases from J, the gap between germline ends came to 13 bases. The germline V gene encodes CDR1 KGHSH and CDR2 LQKENI. The CDR3 is CASRRTADEQYF. In DNA form, the CDR3 reads TGTGCCAGCAGGCGGACAGCAGACGAGCAGTACTTC.

The chain employs TRBV2 and TRBJ1-4, with D maybe TRBD1 (5 bases). Trimming removed 6 bases at V and 6 bases at J, with 17 bases between. The CDR3 has 15 amino acids. Germline V gives CDR1 SNHLY, CDR2 FYNNEI. The CDR3: CASRRTQGNYEKLFF. The CDR3, as DNA: TGTGCCAGCAGGCGCACCCAGGGAAATTATGAAAAACTGTTTTTT. Based on the CDR3 plus reference TRBV2 and TRBJ1-4, the full variable domain is EPEVTQTPSHQVTQMGQEVILRCVPISNHLYFYWYRQILGQKVEFLVSFYNNEISEKSEIFDDQFSVERPDGSNFTLKIRSTKLEDSAMYFCASRRTQGNYEKLFFGSGTQLSVL.

This clone was seen more than once but under ten times. The chain is built from TRBV5-1 and TRBJ2-3; 9 bases line up with TRBD2. Germline CDR1 reads SGHRS; CDR2 reads YFSETQ. V lost 6 bases to trimming and J lost 4 bases; unmatched junction nucleotides: 6. This CDR3 region has 14 residues. CDR3 loop: CASNLAGVADTQYF. The CDR3, as DNA: TGCGCCAGCAACTTAGCGGGAGTAGCAGATACGCAGTATTTT.

V gene TRBV2 combines with J gene TRBJ1-4; 9 bases match TRBD1. The CDR3 extends over 15 amino acids. The J segment lost 5 bases and the V segment lost 6 bases, leaving 7 bases of the junction unmatched. Germline CDR1 is SNHLY and CDR2 is FYNNEI. CDR3 residues: CASSERQGGNEKLFF. For the CDR3, the DNA is TGTGCCAGCAGCGAGAGACAGGGGGGAAATGAAAAACTGTTTTTT.

This clone was observed a single time. J is TRBJ2-7 and V is TRBV15; the match to TRBD1 covers 8 bases. Germline V gene data show CDR1 as LNHNV and CDR2 as YYDKDF (reference sequence). The CDR3 has 15 residues. J lost 0 bases, V lost 3 bases, and 4 bases had no gene match. The chain's CDR3 is CATSRGDRYSYEQYF. CDR3 nucleotides: TGTGCCACCAGCAGGGGGGACAGGTACTCCTACGAGCAGTACTTC. Supplemented by reference TRBV15 and TRBJ2-7, the full variable domain reads DAMVIQNPRYQVTQFGKPVTLSCSQTLNHNVMYWYQQKSSQAPKLLFHYYDKDFNNEADTPDNFQSRRPNTSFCFLDIRSPGLGDTAMYLCATSRGDRYSYEQYFGPGTRLTVT.

The rearrangement links TRBV11-2 to TRBJ2-7; D not certain. The CDR3 totals 12 residues. V was clipped by 1 base and J by 3 bases, with 4 bases between them. Germline V gives CDR1 SGHAT, CDR2 FQNNGV. The CDR3 bases are TGTGCCAGCAGCTTAGCGGGCTACGAGCAGTACTTC. This codes for CASSLAGYEQYF. The whole variable domain, remainder taken from reference TRBV11-2 and TRBJ2-7, is EAGVAQSPRYKIIEKRQSVAFWCNPISGHATLYWYQQILGQGPKLLIQFQNNGVVDDSQLPKDRFSAERLKGVDSTLKIQPAKLEDSAVYLCASSLAGYEQYFGPGTRLTVT.

This clone was recorded only once. The rearrangement links TRBV5-3 to TRBJ2-7, with 9 bases identical to TRBD1. TRBV5-3 is noted as an ORF with a role that remains uncertain. After removal of 4 bases from V and 4 bases from J, the junction contained 9 bases not matched to a gene. This CDR3 contains 15 residues. The CDR3, as DNA: TGTGCCAGAAGCCACCAGGGACAGGGACTATACGAGCAGTACTTC. Translating it yields CARSHQGQGLYEQYF.

This clone was picked up a small number of times. V is TRBV2 and J is TRBJ1-2; 10 nucleotides line up with TRBD1. This CDR3 spans 16 amino acids. Per the germline V gene, CDR1 is SNHLY and CDR2 is FYNNEI. V lost 9 bases and J lost 5; bases outside the gene matches: 15. CDR3 DNA: TGTGCCAGGACAGGGGGCGGTAGTAGAGAAGGTTATGGCTACACCTTC. Amino acids: CARTGGGSREGYGYTF. Full variable domain (outside the CDR3, taken from reference TRBV2 and TRBJ1-2): EPEVTQTPSHQVTQMGQEVILRCVPISNHLYFYWYRQILGQKVEFLVSFYNNEISEKSEIFDDQFSVERPDGSNFTLKIRSTKLEDSAMYFCARTGGGSREGYGYTFGSGTRLTVV.

This chain connects TRBV7-9 to TRBJ2-7; TRBD2 might be the D (6 bases). The V end was cut by 4 bases, the J end by 1 base, with 8 bases between. This CDR3 has 13 amino acids. CDR1 SEHNR and CDR2 FQNEAQ come from the germline V gene (reference sequence). The CDR3 sequence is CASSSRDSYEQYF. The CDR3, as DNA: TGTGCCAGCAGCTCGCGGGATTCCTACGAGCAGTACTTC.

V gene TRBV7-5 combines with J gene TRBJ1-5; the DNA was not used to check the table's D call, TRBD1. TRBV7-5 is flagged as a pseudogene. The CDR3 spans 12 residues. DNA of the CDR3: TGTGTCAGAAGCATCAGGGATCAGCCCCAGCATTTT. The encoded protein is CVRSIRDQPQHF.

Details on this clone: Mismatch with germline at one junction end may stem from a read error. The chain carries TRBV2 and TRBJ1-2; no clear D. This CDR3 has 13 residues. Germline V gene data show CDR1 as SNHLY and CDR2 as FYNNEI. The CDR3 protein is CASGEERMGGYTF. DNA of the CDR3: TGTGCCAGCGGTGAAGAAAGGATGGGTGGCTACACCTTC.

The rearrangement joins TRBV4-2 to TRBJ1-1; D is unclear. CDR3 length: 13 amino acids. V gave up 4 bases and J gave up 1 base, with 7 bases separating them. CDR1 and CDR2 from the germline V gene are LGHNA and YNFKEQ. CDR3 loop: CASSPRWNTEAFF. The CDR3 nucleotides are TGTGCCAGCAGCCCGCGGTGGAACACTGAAGCTTTCTTT.

The V call is TRBV18, the J call TRBJ1-6, with TRBD1 identical over 9 bases. The CDR3 contains 16 residues. The germline gives CDR1 KGHSH, CDR2 LQKENI. Germline trimming cut 1 base from V and 6 bases from J; bases unmatched to any gene: 4. CDR3 bases: TGTGCCAGCTCACCACGGGGACAGGGTGGTAATTCACCCCTCCACTTT. Protein sequence: CASSPRGQGGNSPLHF.

The V call is TRBV6-4, the J call TRBJ2-2; possibly TRBD2 for D (6 bases). This CDR3 has 15 amino acids. Trimming removed 7 bases at V and 0 bases at J, with 12 bases between. The V gene's germline CDR1 is MRHNA and CDR2 SNTAGT. The chain's CDR3 is CASKEASANTGELFF. The CDR3 bases are TGTGCCAGCAAAGAGGCTAGCGCGAACACCGGGGAGCTGTTTTTT.

This clone was seen more than once but under ten times. V is TRBV19 and J is TRBJ1-1; 12 bases line up with TRBD1. This CDR3 has 16 amino acids. Germline V gene sequence: CDR1 LNHDA, CDR2 SQIVND (reference sequence). J was trimmed by 4 bases and V by 5 bases; bases with no gene match: 8. CDR3 in DNA: TGTGCCAGTAGTCCTCGGGACAGGGGGCGACCCACTGAAGCTTTCTTT. This codes for CASSPRDRGRPTEAFF.

J is TRBJ2-3 and V is TRBV2; D remains unclear. The CDR3 length is 14 residues. Germline V gene sequence: CDR1 SNHLY, CDR2 FYNNEI. The CDR3 coding sequence is TGTGCTGGCAATAGGGATTTGGGTTCAGATACGCAGTATTTT. Residues: CAGNRDLGSDTQYF.

The chain employs TRBV4-1 and TRBJ2-1, with D possibly matching TRBD1 (6 bases). V gave up 8 bases and J gave up 0 bases, with 11 bases separating them. From germline, CDR1 is MGHRA and CDR2 YSYEKL. This CDR3 comprises 14 residues. The CDR3 protein is CASSGAGSYNEQFF. Here the CDR3 DNA reads TGCGCCAGCTCAGGGGCGGGCTCCTACAATGAGCAGTTCTTC.

The chain carries TRBV30 and TRBJ2-2; 9 nucleotides align to TRBD1. The germline V gene has CDR1 GTSNPN and CDR2 SVGIG (reference sequence). This CDR3 region has 14 residues. After removal of 7 bases from V and 5 bases from J, the junction contained 8 bases not matched to a gene. DNA for the CDR3: TGTGCCTTCACAGGGGGCGCGAGTACCGGGGAGCTGTTTTTT. The encoded protein is CAFTGGASTGELFF.

V usage is TRBV6-5 and J usage is TRBJ2-7, with 8 bases aligning to TRBD1. CDR1 is MNHEY, CDR2 SVGAGI, per germline. The CDR3 covers 14 residues. Germline trimming cut 5 bases from V and 3 bases from J; bases unmatched to any gene: 6. DNA of the CDR3: TGTGCCAGCAGTACGCGACAGGGGAGCTACGAGCAGTACTTC. Translating it yields CASSTRQGSYEQYF.